The rows below give T cell receptor beta chains drawn from one sample of a study of shared clonotypes between healthy human individuals. The repertoire was sequenced with immunoSEQ multiplex PCR; TCRdb's copy has only in-frame clones and lacks some. The top ten hold less than 0.15% of the sample, which has roughly 2.4 million clones, roughly 95% seen once. The sample comprised naive CD4+ T cells sorted from blood. The receptors come from a young man in good health. The CDR3 runs from the conserved cysteine through the conserved F or W. A D gene is named only where the DNA matches it firmly. Where a row states a size, it is once, few, many or the class of an expanded clone; other rows omit it.

- TRBJ2-1 TRBD2 TRBV10-1 CASSLGLAGNNEQFF TGCGCCAGCAGCTTGGGGCTAGCGGGGAACAATGAGCAGTTCTTC
- TRBJ2-5 TRBD2 TRBV25-1 CASSDGVLAGRETQYF TGTGCCAGCAGTGACGGCGTACTAGCGGGTCGAGAGACCCAGTACTTC
- TRBJ2-1 TRBD2 TRBV5-1 CASSLAPGAGGANEQFF TGCGCCAGCAGCTTGGCCCCGGGGGCGGGAGGGGCAAATGAGCAGTTCTTC
- TRBJ2-7 - TRBV7-2 CASSLVGNYEQYF TGTGCCAGCAGCTTAGTCGGTAACTACGAGCAGTACTTC
- TRBJ1-1 - TRBV19 CASTLQGMNTEAFF TGTGCCAGTACCTTGCAGGGGATGAACACTGAAGCTTTCTTT
- TRBJ2-7 - TRBV6-5 CASSDSPGNYEQYF TGTGCCAGCAGCGACTCACCAGGGAACTACGAGCAGTACTTC
- TRBJ2-7 TRBD2 TRBV6-5 CASSYSSGRDPGEQYF TGTGCCAGCAGTTACTCTAGCGGGAGGGATCCGGGTGAGCAGTACTTC
- TRBJ2-5 - TRBV5-1 CASSLRTDAKTQYF TGCGCCAGCAGCTTGAGGACCGACGCCAAGACCCAGTACTTC
- TRBJ1-4 - TRBV28 CASSSPGGWDEKLFF TGTGCCAGCAGTTCCCCGGGGGGGTGGGATGAAAAACTGTTTTTT
- TRBJ1-6 TRBD1 TRBV27 CASSPDRENSPLHF TGTGCCAGCAGTCCGGACAGGGAAAATTCACCCCTCCACTTT
- TRBJ2-2 TRBD1 TRBV11-3 CASSKLSGTGDTGELFF TGTGCCAGCAGCAAGCTTTCCGGGACAGGTGACACCGGGGAGCTGTTTTTT
- TRBJ1-5 - TRBV5-6 CASSSSGRQGEPQHF TGTGCCAGCAGCTCGTCGGGTCGCCAGGGCGAACCCCAGCATTTT
- TRBJ1-3 - TRBV5-6 CASSLLGGSGNTIYF TGTGCCAGCAGCTTATTAGGAGGCTCTGGAAACACCATATATTTT
few TRBJ1-2 - TRBV6-6 CASSLTDNYGYTF TGTGCCAGCAGCCTTACAGACAACTATGGCTACACCTTC
- TRBJ2-3 - TRBV7-9 CASSLVQGPDTQYF TGTGCCAGCAGCTTAGTTCAGGGGCCAGATACGCAGTATTTT
- TRBJ1-6 TRBD1 TRBV5-1 CASSSSLTGNSPLHF TGCGCCAGCAGCTCCTCGCTGACAGGGAATTCACCCCTCCACTTT
- TRBJ1-2 - TRBV10-3 CAISEDSSYYGYTF TGTGCCATCAGTGAGGACAGCTCGTACTATGGCTACACCTTC
- TRBJ1-1 - TRBV5-1 CASSLERNTEAFF TGCGCCAGCAGCTTAGAACGGAACACTGAAGCTTTCTTT
- TRBJ2-2 - TRBV25-1 CASSELGLNTGELFF TGTGCCAGCAGTGAGTTGGGTTTGAACACCGGGGAGCTGTTTTTT
- TRBJ1-1 - TRBV5-1 CASSLDGGPTEAFF TGCGCCAGCAGCTTGGATGGGGGGCCGACTGAAGCTTTCTTT
- TRBJ2-5 TRBD1 TRBV30 CAWSLQGAGTQYF TGTGCCTGGAGCCTTCAGGGGGCCGGGACCCAGTACTTC
- TRBJ2-6 - TRBV30 CAWSVQAANVLTF TGTGCCTGGAGTGTCCAGGCGGCCAACGTCCTGACTTTC
- TRBJ2-7 - TRBV7-2 CASSLKASGTQTYEQYF TGTGCCAGCAGCTTAAAAGCCTCCGGGACCCAGACCTACGAGCAGTACTTC
- TRBJ2-3 - TRBV9 CASSPSSGLDVGTQYF TGTGCCAGCAGCCCCTCGTCGGGGCTGGACGTGGGTACGCAGTATTTT
- TRBJ2-1 - TRBV7-2 CASSPYFDEQFF TGTGCCAGCAGCCCCTACTTCGATGAGCAGTTCTTC
- TRBJ2-1 TRBD2 TRBV6-1 CASSETSGGAYNEQFF TGTGCCAGCAGTGAAACCAGCGGGGGGGCCTACAATGAGCAGTTCTTC
- TRBJ2-1 - TRBV29-1 CSVVSYRDEQFF TGCAGCGTTGTGTCCTACAGGGATGAGCAGTTCTTC
- TRBJ1-1 - TRBV28 CASSILDSVNTEAFF TGTGCCAGCAGTATACTAGACAGTGTGAACACTGAAGCTTTCTTT
- TRBJ2-3 - TRBV7-6 CASSFSSTAVSTDTQYF TGTGCCAGCAGCTTCTCTTCTACAGCGGTTAGCACAGATACGCAGTATTTT
- TRBJ2-1 - TRBV30 CAWSPGAGYNEQFF TGTGCCTGGAGCCCAGGGGCGGGCTACAATGAGCAGTTCTTC
- TRBJ2-5 - TRBV28 CASSPNLYETQYF TGTGCCAGCAGCCCCAATCTCTACGAGACCCAGTACTTC
- TRBJ2-3 - TRBV5-1 CASREAASTDTQYF TGCGCCAGCAGGGAAGCGGCTAGCACAGATACGCAGTATTTT
- TRBJ2-2 TRBD1 TRBV6-6 CASSQQGALNTGELFF TGTGCCAGCAGTCAACAGGGGGCGCTTAACACCGGGGAGCTGTTTTTT
- TRBJ1-4 - TRBV25-1 CASSESRIANEKLFF TGTGCCAGCAGTGAATCCAGGATCGCTAATGAAAAACTGTTTTTT
- TRBJ2-7 - TRBV15 CATSRDSGPLSDEQYF TGTGCCACCAGCAGAGATTCTGGGCCCCTCTCCGACGAGCAGTACTTC
- TRBJ1-6 TRBD1 TRBV11-2 CASSLWTGSSPLHF TGTGCCAGCAGCCTGTGGACAGGTAGTTCACCCCTCCACTTT
- TRBJ1-1 - TRBV5-1 CASSFRYVGNTEAFF TGCGCCAGCAGCTTTCGCTATGTAGGGAACACTGAAGCTTTCTTT